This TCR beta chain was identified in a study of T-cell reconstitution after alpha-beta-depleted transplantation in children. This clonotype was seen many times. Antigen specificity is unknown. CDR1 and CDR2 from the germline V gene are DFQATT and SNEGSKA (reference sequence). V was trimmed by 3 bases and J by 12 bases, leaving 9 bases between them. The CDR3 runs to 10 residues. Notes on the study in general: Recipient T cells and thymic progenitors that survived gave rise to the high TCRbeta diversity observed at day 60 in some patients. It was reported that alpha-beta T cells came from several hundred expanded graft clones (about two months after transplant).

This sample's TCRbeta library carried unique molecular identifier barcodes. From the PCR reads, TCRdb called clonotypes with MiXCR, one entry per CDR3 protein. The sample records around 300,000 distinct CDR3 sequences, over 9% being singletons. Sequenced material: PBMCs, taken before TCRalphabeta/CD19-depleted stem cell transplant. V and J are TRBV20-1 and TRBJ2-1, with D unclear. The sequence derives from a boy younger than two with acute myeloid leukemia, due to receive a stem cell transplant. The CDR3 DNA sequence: TGCAGTGCTAGTGCGGTGGGGCAGTTCTTC. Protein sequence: CSASAVGQFF.